The T cell receptor beta chain under discussion was sequenced for a study of post-analysis software for immune sequencing data. Overall study results and limits: Elevated frequency relative to controls characterized roughly five TRBV segments in patients, TRBV5-6, TRBV5-1 and TRBV20-1 among them.

Unique molecular identifiers were present in the TCR beta cDNA libraries. A population of about 0.9 to 10 million T cells gave rise to around 530,000 cDNA molecules. TCRdb reprocessed the PCR reads with MiXCR, giving one entry per CDR3 protein. The data hold 800,000 to 950,000 distinct CDR3 sequences, with under 70% observed a single time. Comments on this clonotype: Its specificity is not known.

Germline V CDR1 and CDR2: MGHRA, YSYEKL. The V end was cut by 1 base, the J end by 7 bases, with 16 bases between. The CDR3 is 15 amino acids. The chain employs TRBV4-1 and TRBJ1-1, with a tentative D call TRBD1 (5 bases). This sequence originates from a girl under 18 with multiple sclerosis. Source material: blood. CDR3 loop: CASSQVWGSSNEAFF. DNA for the CDR3: TGCGCCAGCAGCCAAGTTTGGGGCAGCTCTAATGAAGCTTTCTTT.